This T cell receptor (beta chain) was sequenced for a study of T cells in severe cutaneous drug reactions. The patients sequenced had a carbamazepine-induced Stevens-Johnson syndrome or toxic epidermal necrolysis reaction. CBZ-SJS/TEN patients of Han Chinese (roughly five) and European (about 6) origin supplied blood. TCR subtype-specific primers in iRepertoire multiplex PCR prepared libraries for bulk and single-cell sequencing. For each CDR3 protein, TCRdb gives one entry from its re-call of the multiplex PCR reads, without DNA. There are more than 20,000 distinct CDR3 sequences in the sample, with around 7% held by the top ten. Overall study results and limits: In carbamazepine-induced Stevens-Johnson syndrome or toxic epidermal necrolysis, TRBV12-4 averaged around 29% in blister cells and around 5% in PBMC. Tolerant-control and healthy-donor PBMC lacked or rarely had the public CDR3 found in blisters.

Comment on this clonotype: Antigen unknown.

Germline CDR1 reads DFQATT; CDR2 reads SNEGSKA (reference sequence). This CDR3 spans 13 amino acids. This sequence joins TRBV20-1 and TRBJ2-7. Sequenced sample: PBMCs. This TCR was recovered from a human donor with toxic epidermal necrolysis, a severe cutaneous drug reaction. The chain's CDR3 is CSARQASSYEQYF.